The source of this T cell receptor beta chain is a study of shared clonotypes between healthy human individuals. Study information: The plates for each donor numbered three CD4 naive, three CD4 memory, two CD8 naive and one CD8 memory.

Every subset had its genomic DNA shared out evenly among several immunoSEQ plates. The DNA input per sorted-subset replicate PCR was approximately 210 ng, corresponding to 32,000 or so T cell genomes. Sequencing was performed with immunoSEQ multiplex PCR; in TCRdb, only in-frame clones are kept and a portion is missing. Among about 1.1 million clones, around three quarters were seen once, and the ten largest hold roughly 0.55%. The donors, healthy adults who were HIV-negative, had experienced no recent acute infections or vaccinations. The trim removed 4 bases at V and 0 bases at J, leaving 13 bases unmatched. The CDR3 is 19 residues long. Germline lookup yields CDR1 SGDLS and CDR2 YYNGEE.

V usage is TRBV9 and J usage is TRBJ2-1; 10 bases fit TRBD2. Sequencing used memory CD4+ T cells from PBMCs. Subset described: CD45RA-negative fraction. This TCR derives from a man aged 18 to 29 in good health. Some clones in this sample may be carry-over from other donors' samples. The CDR3 here is CASSRTPGLAGVSYNEQFF. CDR3 in DNA: TGTGCCAGCAGCCGGACGCCAGGGCTAGCGGGAGTCTCCTACAATGAGCAGTTCTTC.